The 11 T cell receptor beta chains below were found in one sample sequenced in a study of blood T cell repertoires in COVID-19. Only in-frame clones appear in the TCRdb table, and some are missing; sequencing was by immunoSEQ multiplex PCR. The repertoire consists of 150,000 to 200,000 clones, with roughly 88% occurring once and the leading ten covering about 3.9%. Sequencing was performed on peripheral blood. Receptors were obtained from a woman aged 25-40 years with acute or convalescent COVID-19.

The V and J genes are TRBV5-8 and TRBJ2-2; 10 bases fit TRBD2. Germline values: CDR1 SGHTS, CDR2 YDEGEE. This CDR3 has 16 amino acids. V was pared by 4 bases and J by 4 bases, with 7 bases of the junction left unmatched. The CDR3 nucleotides are TGTGCCAGCAGCGCGGGACTAGCGCTGGGCACCGGGGAGCTGTTTTTT. Translation gives CASSAGLALGTGELFF.

This chain links TRBV6-1 with TRBJ2-1; D not certain. V was cut by 6 bases and J by 0 bases, with 6 bases left in between. The CDR3 extends over 13 amino acids. Per germline, CDR1 MNHNS and CDR2 SASEGT. The CDR3 coding sequence is TGTGCCAGCAGCCCGAGCTCCTACAATGAGCAGTTCTTC. It codes for CASSPSSYNEQFF.

The chain recombines TRBV5-1 with TRBJ2-6; 7 bases line up with TRBD1. The length of the CDR3 is 16 residues. Germline V gene sequence: CDR1 SGHRS, CDR2 YFSETQ. V gave up 2 bases and J gave up 0 bases; unmatched junction bases: 2. The CDR3 spells CASSFRDSSGANVLTF. The CDR3 bases are TGCGCCAGCAGCTTCCGGGACAGCTCTGGGGCCAACGTCCTGACTTTC. Variable domain in full (rest from reference TRBV5-1 and TRBJ2-6): KAGVTQTPRYLIKTRGQQVTLSCSPISGHRSVSWYQQTPGQGLQFLFEYFSETQRNKGNFPGRFSGRQFSNSRSEMNVSTLELGDSALYLCASSFRDSSGANVLTFGAGSRLTVL.

The chain links TRBV18 to TRBJ2-5; D is perhaps TRBD1 (6 bases). With 6 bases removed from V and 3 bases from J, the gap between germline ends came to 14 bases. Germline CDR1 KGHSH, CDR2 LQKENI. The length of the CDR3 is 14 residues. The CDR3 region is CASSPTGYEETQYF. The CDR3 DNA reads as TGTGCCAGCTCCCCTACAGGGTATGAAGAGACCCAGTACTTC.

The rearrangement joins TRBV3-1 (or the pseudogene TRBV3-2) to TRBJ2-3; 14 positions agree with TRBD2. The CDR3 covers 19 residues. The germline V gene has CDR1 LGHDT and CDR2 YNNKEL (reference sequence). Germline trimming cut 2 bases from V and 3 bases from J; bases unmatched to any gene: 10. The CDR3 spells CASSQRSGTSGSRTDTQYF. In DNA form, the CDR3 reads TGTGCCAGCAGCCAACGATCCGGGACTAGCGGGAGTAGGACAGATACGCAGTATTTT.

The chain combines TRBV28 with TRBJ1-1, with D unclear. CDR3 length: 14 amino acids. The germline V gene has CDR1 MDHEN and CDR2 SYDVKM. Trimming cost V 2 bases and J 11 bases, with 18 bases left between them. CDR3 sequence: CASSLTNPIEQAFF. DNA of the CDR3: TGTGCCAGCAGTTTAACGAACCCAATAGAACAGGCTTTCTTT.

The CDR3 reads CASSSPGGVQYGYTF. DNA for the CDR3: TGCGCCAGCAGCTCGCCGGGAGGGGTTCAATATGGCTACACCTTC. The J gene is TRBJ1-2, the V gene TRBV5-1; TRBD1 might be the D (5 bases). V lost 3 bases and J 5 bases, leaving 17 bases between the germline ends. CDR1 is SGHRS, CDR2 YFSETQ, per germline. The CDR3 extends over 15 amino acids. Full variable domain (rest looked up from reference TRBV5-1 and TRBJ1-2): KAGVTQTPRYLIKTRGQQVTLSCSPISGHRSVSWYQQTPGQGLQFLFEYFSETQRNKGNFPGRFSGRQFSNSRSEMNVSTLELGDSALYLCASSSPGGVQYGYTFGSGTRLTVV.

The V gene is TRBV2, the J gene TRBJ1-5; TRBD1 agrees at 7 bases. V was clipped by 10 bases and J by 3 bases; unmatched bases: 6. Germline CDR1 is SNHLY and CDR2 is FYNNEI. The CDR3 loop spans 13 amino acids. CDR3 protein: CATRTGYNQPQHF. The CDR3 nucleotides read TGTGCCACAAGGACAGGTTACAATCAGCCCCAGCATTTT.

The gene calls are TRBV5-1 and TRBJ2-3; 11 bases are a match to TRBD2. Per germline, CDR1 SGHRS and CDR2 YFSETQ. The J segment lost 10 bases and the V segment lost 5 bases, leaving 15 bases of the junction unmatched. CDR3 length: 16 residues. In DNA, the CDR3 is TGCGCCAGCAGGGCTCTAGCGGGAGGAACCGTTAATCCGCAGTATTTT. The encoded protein is CASRALAGGTVNPQYF. Variable domain in full (rest from reference TRBV5-1 and TRBJ2-3): KAGVTQTPRYLIKTRGQQVTLSCSPISGHRSVSWYQQTPGQGLQFLFEYFSETQRNKGNFPGRFSGRQFSNSRSEMNVSTLELGDSALYLCASRALAGGTVNPQYFGPGTRLTVL.

The rearrangement uses TRBV28 and TRBJ2-5, with D tentatively TRBD2 (6 bases). The CDR3 is 13 amino acids. The V gene lost 7 bases and the J gene lost 4 bases, with 13 bases spanning the gap. In germline, CDR1 is MDHEN, CDR2 SYDVKM. In nucleotides, the CDR3 is TGTGCCAGCAACGAGGGAGGAAGAGAGACCCAGTACTTC. It translates to CASNEGGRETQYF.

The chain recombines TRBV5-1 with TRBJ1-3, with D perhaps TRBD1 (5 bases). The CDR3 is 16 amino acids. V was pared by 0 bases and J by 0 bases, with 10 bases between. From germline, CDR1 is SGHRS and CDR2 YFSETQ. In DNA form, the CDR3 reads TGCGCCAGCAGCTTGGAGGGGAATCCCTCTGGAAACACCATATATTTT. It encodes CASSLEGNPSGNTIYF.